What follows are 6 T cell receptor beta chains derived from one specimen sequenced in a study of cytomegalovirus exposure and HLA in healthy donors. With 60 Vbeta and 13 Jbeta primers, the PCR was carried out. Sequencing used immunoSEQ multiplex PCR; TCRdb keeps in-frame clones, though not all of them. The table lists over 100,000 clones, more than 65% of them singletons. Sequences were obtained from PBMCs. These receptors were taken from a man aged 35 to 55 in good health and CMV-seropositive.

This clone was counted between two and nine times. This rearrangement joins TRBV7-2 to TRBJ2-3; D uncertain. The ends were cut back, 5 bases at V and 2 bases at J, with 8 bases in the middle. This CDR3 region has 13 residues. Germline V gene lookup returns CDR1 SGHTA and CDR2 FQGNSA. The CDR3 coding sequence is TGTGCCAGCAGCCTCCCTCCCACAGATACGCAGTATTTT. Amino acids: CASSLPPTDTQYF.

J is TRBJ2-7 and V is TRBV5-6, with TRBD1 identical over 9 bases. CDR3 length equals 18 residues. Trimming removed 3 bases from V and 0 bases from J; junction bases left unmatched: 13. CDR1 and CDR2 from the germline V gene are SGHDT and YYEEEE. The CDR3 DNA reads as TGTGCCAGCAGCTCGAACACAAACCGGGACAGGGTCTCCTACGAGCAGTACTTC. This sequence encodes CASSSNTNRDRVSYEQYF.

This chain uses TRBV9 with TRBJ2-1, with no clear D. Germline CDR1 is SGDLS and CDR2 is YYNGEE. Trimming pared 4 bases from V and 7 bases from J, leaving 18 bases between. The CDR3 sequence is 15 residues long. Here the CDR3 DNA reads TGTGCCAGCAGCCCCGATTCCCTCCCTAGGAATGAGCAGTTCTTC. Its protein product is CASSPDSLPRNEQFF.

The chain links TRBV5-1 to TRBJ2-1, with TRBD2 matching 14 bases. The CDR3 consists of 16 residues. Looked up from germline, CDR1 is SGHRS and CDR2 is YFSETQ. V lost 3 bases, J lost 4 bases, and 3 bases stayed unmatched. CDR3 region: CASSWGLAGAYNEQFF. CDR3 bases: TGCGCCAGCAGCTGGGGACTAGCGGGGGCTTACAATGAGCAGTTCTTC.

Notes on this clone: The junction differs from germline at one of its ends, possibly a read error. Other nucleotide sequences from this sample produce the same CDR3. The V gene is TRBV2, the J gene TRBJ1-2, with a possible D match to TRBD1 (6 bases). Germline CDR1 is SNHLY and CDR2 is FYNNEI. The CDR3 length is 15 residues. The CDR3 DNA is TGTGCCAGCAGTGGGGCGGGGGCTATCAACTACGGCTACACCTTC. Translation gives CASSGAGAINYGYTF.

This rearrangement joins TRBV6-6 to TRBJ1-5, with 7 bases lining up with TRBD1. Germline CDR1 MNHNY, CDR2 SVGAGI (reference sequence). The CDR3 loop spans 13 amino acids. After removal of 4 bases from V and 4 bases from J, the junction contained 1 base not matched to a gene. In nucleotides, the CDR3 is TGTGCCAGCAGTTCGACAGGGAATCAGCCCCAGCATTTT. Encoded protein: CASSSTGNQPQHF.